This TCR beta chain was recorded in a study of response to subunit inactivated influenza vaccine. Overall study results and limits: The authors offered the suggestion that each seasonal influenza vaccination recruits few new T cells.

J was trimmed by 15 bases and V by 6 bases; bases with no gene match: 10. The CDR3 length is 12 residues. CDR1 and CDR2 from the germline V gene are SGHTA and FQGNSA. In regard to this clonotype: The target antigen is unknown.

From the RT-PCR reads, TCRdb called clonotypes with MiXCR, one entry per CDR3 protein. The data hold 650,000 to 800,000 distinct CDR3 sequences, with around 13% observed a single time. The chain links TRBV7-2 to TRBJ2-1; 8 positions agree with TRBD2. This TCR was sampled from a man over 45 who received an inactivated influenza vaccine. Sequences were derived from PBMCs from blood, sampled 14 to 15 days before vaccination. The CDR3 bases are TGTGCCAGCAGTTCCCATAGCGGGACGAGGTTCTTC. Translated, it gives CASSSHSGTRFF.